Detailed here is one TCR beta chain. This clonotype was detected only a few times. This clone's antigen is unknown. No much larger clone is present one base from it, and per-base qualities are unavailable. The germline V gene supplies CDR1 MRHNA and CDR2 SNTAGT. CDR3 length: 14 amino acids, cysteine to phenylalanine. The only DNA kept is the CDR3, 42 bases in frame from the first base. At the junction V is shortened by 5 bases and J by 0 bases, with 5 bases in between. A case-control design nested within a healthcare worker cohort in London, UK, was used, with weekly nasopharyngeal swab PCR tests and blood sampling performed. Healthcare workers were recruited during the week of the UK lockdown, between 23 and 31 March 2020, and followed weekly for up to roughly 15 weeks. The sample is drawn from a study of early T cells in non-severe SARS-CoV-2 infection (dated by TCRdb to about 2021). Some background on the complete study: Bulk RNA from unsorted whole blood was used for TCR sequencing, so alpha and beta chains could not be paired. Findings and caveats that apply to the study as a whole: VDJdb matching was skewed toward anti-spike CD8 responses and likely underestimated virus-specific expansions by missing private and CD4 specificities.

Libraries were prepared through 5' RACE. The run used a NextSeq 500. Unique molecular identifiers were attached to individual cDNA molecules in the TCR library protocol so that sequencing error and PCR bias could be corrected. Both TCR alpha and beta chains were sequenced, and tight co-correlation was observed between alpha and beta sequence abundances in each sample. The paper's processing steps were these. Decombinator V4 was used to annotate the V gene, J gene and CDR3 of the TCR sequences. TCRs were defined as expanded if a significant change between any two time points was detected under a Poisson model with p below 0.0001. Abundances of TCRs were expressed as counts per million after normalisation to the total number of TCRs sequenced in each sample. MAIT TCRs were defined by TRAV1-2 paired with TRAJ12, TRAJ20 or TRAJ33, and iNKT TCRs by TRAV10 paired with TRAJ18. A search of VDJdb, accessed on 1 November 2021, was run for TCRs annotated to CMV, EBV and SARS-CoV-2, with TCRs annotated for multiple antigens excluded. Through fastp at Q25 and MiXCR, TCRdb rebuilt clones from the public reads, retaining in-frame beta chains. Here each entry gathers all rows of one CDR3 protein and keeps the most common genes and DNA. For this entry, the V and J calls and clone size follow TCRdb and not the study's own pipeline. The sample table holds some 77,000 distinct CDR3 sequences, of which roughly 13% were seen once. About 1.1% of the sample is taken by the ten largest.

The chain is encoded by TRBV6-4 joined to TRBJ2-6, with no confidently assigned D gene. The TCR originated in an adult who was a healthcare worker with PCR-confirmed SARS-CoV-2 infection or an uninfected control (not recorded which). Material: whole blood. The sequenced DNA: TGTGCCAGCAGTAATTCCTCTGGGGCCAACGTCCTGACTTTC. This gives the protein CASSNSSGANVLTF.